This T cell receptor (beta chain) came from a study of blood T cell repertoires in COVID-19. Generated by immunoSEQ multiplex PCR, the TCRdb table keeps only in-frame clones and is missing some. The sample holds around 100,000 clones, approximately 87% seen once. CDR1 DFQATT and CDR2 SNEGSKA come from the germline V gene (reference sequence). The ends were cut back, 3 bases at V and 9 bases at J, with 15 bases in the middle. The CDR3 runs 12 residues. The specimen sequenced was peripheral blood. The rearrangement joins TRBV20-1 to TRBJ2-7, with a weak D call TRBD2 (6 bases). This receptor was taken from a human donor in a cohort sampled during active COVID-19. CDR3 DNA sequence: TGCAGTGCTAGTGGAGGGAGGATTGGGCAGTACTTC. It translates to CSASGGRIGQYF.